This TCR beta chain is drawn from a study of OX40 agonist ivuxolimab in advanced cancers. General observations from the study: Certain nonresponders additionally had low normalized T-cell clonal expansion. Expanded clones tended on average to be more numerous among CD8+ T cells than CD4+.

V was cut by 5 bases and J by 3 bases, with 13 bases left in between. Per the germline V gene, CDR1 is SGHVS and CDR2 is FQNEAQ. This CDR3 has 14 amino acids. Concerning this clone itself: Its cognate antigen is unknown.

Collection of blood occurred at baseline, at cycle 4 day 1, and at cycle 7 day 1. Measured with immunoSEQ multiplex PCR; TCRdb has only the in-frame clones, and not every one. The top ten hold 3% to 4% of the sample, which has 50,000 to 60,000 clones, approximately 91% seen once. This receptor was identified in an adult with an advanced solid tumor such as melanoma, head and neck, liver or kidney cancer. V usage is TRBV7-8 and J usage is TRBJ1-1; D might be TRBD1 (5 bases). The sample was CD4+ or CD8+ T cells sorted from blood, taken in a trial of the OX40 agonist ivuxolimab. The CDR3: CASSAQGLDTEAFF. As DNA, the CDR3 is TGTGCCAGCAGCGCCCAGGGTCTCGACACTGAAGCTTTCTTT.